This T cell receptor beta chain was observed in a study of T cell responses to AZD1222 COVID-19 vaccine. Broader study findings: It was only after the peak T cell response that any repertoires were sampled. Most donors were white British and more were female, and clonal diversity was possibly underestimated. Baseline testing showed seropositivity in only a handful of AZD1222 recipients.

Notes on this clone: Its specificity is unknown.

The table came from immunoSEQ multiplex PCR; TCRdb's copy has only in-frame clones and leaves some out. The sample lists about 150,000 clones; 91% were seen once. With 4 bases removed from V and 8 bases from J, the gap between germline ends came to 13 bases. Germline CDR1 KGHDR, CDR2 SFDVKD. The CDR3 sequence is 13 residues long. The V call is TRBV24-1, the J call TRBJ1-2; D unresolved. The source was peripheral blood, collected 28 days after the second AZD1222 dose. The clonotype was recovered from an adult who received the AZD1222 COVID-19 vaccine. CDR3 DNA: TGTGCCACCAGTGACCGCGGTTTCGGCGGCTACACCTTC. Its protein is CATSDRGFGGYTF.